One sample yielded the 23 T cell receptor beta chains listed below, sequenced in a study of tumor-infiltrating lymphocytes in primary liver carcinoma. For each extraction, RNA and DNA were obtained together from approximately 20-30 mg of unsorted bulk tissue. Researchers generated TCR beta cDNA from roughly 510 ng of total RNA, relying on a constant-region primer. Three nested multiplex PCR rounds of slightly modified ARM-PCR generated TCR beta libraries. Rounds one and two of PCR, each of roughly 10 cycles, were primed with TRBV1-TRBV30 forward primers and a C-beta reverse primer. TCRdb ran MiXCR on the multiplex PCR reads and lists one entry per CDR3 protein. The data show about 84,000 distinct CDR3 sequences, approximately 70% seen once. Sequencing was performed on liver tumor tissue from sampling region 1. Subset noted: tumor region T1, superior pole. The receptors were sampled from a middle-aged man with primary liver carcinoma and hepatitis B virus infection.

This clonotype was seen at least ten times. The rearrangement uses TRBV5-4 and TRBJ2-1; the D gene is possibly TRBD1 (6 bases). Germline loops: CDR1 SGHNT, CDR2 YYREEE (reference sequence). The CDR3 sequence is 13 residues long. The V end was cut by 7 bases, the J end by 5 bases, with 13 bases between. For the CDR3, the DNA is TGTGCCAGCGACCGGGACAAAAACAATGAGCAGTTCTTC. As protein: CASDRDKNNEQFF.

Comments on this clonotype: This could be a read error, since a much larger clone is one nucleotide away. V and J are TRBV7-9 and TRBJ2-1, with D unclear. The germline V gene has CDR1 SEHNR and CDR2 FQNEAQ (reference sequence). This CDR3 has 13 residues. CDR3 DNA: TGTGCCACCAGCTTAGCATTGGGTAGGGAGCAGTTCTTC. As protein: CATSLALGREQFF. Using reference TRBV7-9 and TRBJ2-1 for the parts outside the CDR3, the full variable domain is DTGVSQNPRHKITKRGQNVTFRCDPISEHNRLYWYRQTLGQGPEFLTYFQNEAQLEKSRLLSDRFSAERPKGSFSTLEIQRTEQGDSAMYLCATSLALGREQFFGPGTRLTVL.

Concerning this clonotype: An end of the junction differs from the germline gene, which may be a read error. The chain joins TRBV4-1 to TRBJ1-2; tentatively, D is TRBD1 (5 bases). The CDR3 runs to 13 residues. Per germline, CDR1 MGHRA and CDR2 YSYEKL. The CDR3 bases are TGCGCTAACAGCGAGACAGCTAACTATGACTACACCTTC. Translation gives CANSETANYDYTF.

Concerning this clonotype: A much larger clone lies one base from this, so it may be a read error. V usage is TRBV7-9 and J usage is TRBJ2-1, with D tentatively TRBD1 (6 bases). Per the germline V gene, CDR1 is SEHNR and CDR2 is FQNEAQ (reference sequence). There are 15 residues in the CDR3. In DNA, the CDR3 is TGTGCCAGCAGCGCTGGACAGACCAGCTACAATGAGAAGTTCTTC. Its translation: CASSAGQTSYNEKFF.

With respect to this clonotype: This may come from a read error, since a much larger clone is one base off. The chain links TRBV7-9 to TRBJ2-2, with TRBD2 matching 8 bases. The germline gives CDR1 SEHNR, CDR2 FQNEAQ (reference sequence). The CDR3 extends over 16 amino acids. CDR3 in DNA: TGTGCCAGCAGCCGAAGACTAGCGACGAACACCGGGGAGCTGCTTTTT. Translating gives CASSRRLATNTGELLF.

A remark on this clonotype: The junction does not match germline at one end; this may be a read error. The rearrangement joins TRBV25-1 to TRBJ2-1; D may be TRBD1 (5 bases). This CDR3 comprises 14 residues. Germline CDR1 reads MGHDK; CDR2 reads SYGVNS. CDR3 loop: CACSKGFEVHEQFF. The CDR3 bases are TGTGCCTGCAGTAAGGGGTTTGAGGTACATGAGCAGTTCTTC.

In the case of this clonotype: At one of its ends the junction is not consistent with the germline gene, which may arise from a read error. This sequence joins TRBV29-1 and TRBJ2-1; 11 bases are shared with TRBD1. Germline V gene sequence: CDR1 SQVTM, CDR2 ANQGSEA. The CDR3 consists of 14 residues. The DNA of the CDR3 is TGCAGCGGTTTTCCGGGACAGGGGGTGGATGAGCAGTTCTTT. Residues: CSGFPGQGVDEQFF.

Within the sample, this clonotype is medium-sized. The gene calls are TRBV14 and TRBJ2-7, with 7 bases fitting TRBD2. Germline V lookup: CDR1 SGHDN, CDR2 FVKESK. V was clipped by 2 bases and J by 2 bases; unmatched bases: 6. This CDR3 is built from 15 residues. CDR3 region: CASSQYSGFTYEQYF. CDR3 in DNA: TGTGCCAGCAGCCAATATAGCGGGTTTACCTACGAGCAGTACTTC.

In regard to this clonotype: A junction boundary mismatches the germline segment, possibly from a read error. The V call is TRBV29-1, the J call TRBJ2-5; 7 nucleotides match TRBD2. The CDR3 runs to 14 residues. Germline V gives CDR1 SQVTM, CDR2 ANQGSEA. CDR3 loop: CSVGELAEDETQYF. CDR3 in DNA: TGCAGCGTTGGAGAGCTAGCGGAAGACGAGACCCAATACTTC.

The V gene is TRBV20-1, the J gene TRBJ2-5, with TRBD1 as a possible D gene (6 bases). The CDR3 has 13 amino acids. Trimming pared 0 bases from V and 8 bases from J, leaving 13 bases between. In germline, CDR1 is DFQATT, CDR2 SNEGSKA (reference sequence). The DNA for the CDR3 is TGCAGTGCTAGAGATACAGGGATGGATACCCAGTACTTC. This encodes CSARDTGMDTQYF.

As for this clonotype: This may be a read error, as it is one base from a much larger clone. The chain carries TRBV28 and TRBJ2-7; 7 bases line up with TRBD1. Germline V CDR1 and CDR2: MDHEN, SYDVKM. The CDR3 length is 14 residues. This chain's CDR3 is CASSGEGGAYEHYF. In DNA, the CDR3 is TGTGCCAGCAGTGGGGAAGGGGGCGCGTACGAGCACTACTTC.

A note on this clonotype: One end of the junction does not line up with germline, which may come from a read error. The chain joins TRBV29-1 to TRBJ2-1; 8 bases line up with TRBD2. There are 13 residues in the CDR3. Germline V lookup: CDR1 SQVTM, CDR2 ANQGSEA. CDR3 DNA sequence: TGCAGCGTTGCAGCGGGAGTTTACGATGAGCAGTCTTTC. This codes for CSVAAGVYDEQSF.

This clonotype appeared a single time. The rearrangement joins TRBV11-2 to TRBJ2-3; D possibly corresponds to TRBD2 (6 bases). CDR1 SGHAT and CDR2 FQNNGV come from the germline V gene. Trimming cost V 2 bases and J 5 bases, with 23 bases left between them. This CDR3 spans 18 amino acids. In DNA, the CDR3 is TGTGCCAGCAGCTTAACTACTAGGAGGAGGGTGGGGCGAGATACGCAGTATTTT. The encoded protein is CASSLTTRRRVGRDTQYF.

The chain uses TRBV11-2 and TRBJ2-7; D perhaps matches TRBD2 (6 bases). CDR1 is SGHAT and CDR2 is FQNNGV in the germline V gene. CDR3 length: 14 residues. CDR3 sequence: CTISELAGSYEQYF. The CDR3 nucleotides read TGTACCATCAGCGAACTAGCAGGGTCCTACGAGCAGTACTTC.

About this clonotype itself: One junction end does not reproduce the germline sequence, and a read error may be involved. The chain recombines TRBV6-6 with TRBJ1-5; D is ambiguous. Looked up from germline, CDR1 is MNHNY and CDR2 is SVGAGI (reference sequence). This CDR3 contains 16 residues. CDR3 loop: CASSYRLEYSNQPQHF. The CDR3 region has the DNA TGTGCCAGCAGTTACCGATTAGAGTATAGCAACCAGCCCCAGCATTTC.

This chain links TRBV11-2 with TRBJ2-4, with D perhaps TRBD1 or TRBD2 (5 bases each). This CDR3 comprises 16 residues. Between the trimmed V and J ends, which lost 6 bases and 7 bases, there was a span of 22 bases. Germline CDR1 reads SGHAT; CDR2 reads FQNNGV. The CDR3 loop is CASSQNERGAGNIQYF. The DNA for the CDR3 is TGTGCCAGCAGTCAGAATGAAAGGGGCGCGGGTAACATTCAGTACTTC.

Note on this clonotype: The germline gene is not matched at one end of the junction; a read error may be the cause. This chain connects TRBV11-2 to TRBJ2-2, with D perhaps TRBD2 (6 bases). The CDR3 loop spans 17 amino acids. Germline V gives CDR1 SGHAT, CDR2 FQNNGV. The CDR3 sequence is CASSFDRERVGTGELLF. The DNA of the CDR3 is TGTGCCAGCAGCTTTGATCGGGAGAGGGTCGGCACCGGGGAGCTGTTATTC.

With respect to this clonotype: At one end the junction does not follow the germline gene, possibly because of a read error. The chain employs TRBV4-2 and TRBJ2-2, with D perhaps matching TRBD2 (5 bases). CDR1 and CDR2 (germline): LGHNA, YNFKEQ. The CDR3 loop spans 15 amino acids. CDR3 amino acids: CASSQDLRGSGELLF. DNA of the CDR3: TGTGCCAGCAGCCAAGACCTACGGGGATCCGGGGAGCTCTTATTT.

This clonotype was counted a few times. A read error may be the cause here, since a much bigger clone is one base away. The J gene is TRBJ2-5, the V gene TRBV5-5; 10 bases are shared with TRBD2. Trimming took 0 bases from V and 5 from J; bases not matched to a gene: 7. Germline CDR1 and CDR2: SGHKS and YYEKEE (reference sequence). The CDR3 covers 16 residues. The CDR3 sequence: CASSLVEASGSETQYF. CDR3 in DNA: TGTGCCAGCAGCTTGGTCGAGGCTAGCGGGAGTGAGACCCAGTACTTC. Filled out from reference TRBV5-5 and TRBJ2-5, the complete variable domain reads DAGVTQSPTHLIKTRGQQVTLRCSPISGHKSVSWYQQVLGQGPQFIFQYYEKEERGRGNFPDRFSARQFPNYSSELNVNALLLGDSALYLCASSLVEASGSETQYFGPGTRLLVL.

This clonotype was observed once. Being one base from a much bigger clone, this may be a read error. This chain uses TRBV28 with TRBJ1-1, with D hard to call. In germline, CDR1 is MDHEN, CDR2 SYDVKM. CDR3 length: 12 residues. CDR3 in amino acids: CASSSTRLEALF. As DNA, the CDR3 is TGTGCCAGCAGTTCGACCCGTCTTGAAGCTTTATTT.

With regard to this clonotype: The junction and the germline gene differ at one end; a read error may be behind it. The chain couples TRBV10-3 to TRBJ2-7; 7 bases match TRBD2. The germline V gene encodes CDR1 ENHRY and CDR2 SYGVKD. The CDR3 runs to 13 residues. CDR3 bases: TGTACCATCACTGGGCTAGCGGACCACGAGCAGTACTTC. Its translation: CTITGLADHEQYF.

This clonotype came up many times. The chain is built from TRBV12-3 or TRBV12-4 and TRBJ2-1; a weak D match, TRBD1 (5 bases). The CDR3 totals 13 residues. V gave up 0 bases and J gave up 8 bases, with 8 bases separating them. CDR3 sequence (DNA): TGTGCCAGCAGTTTAGCCCAGGGCTATGAGCAGTTCTTC. It encodes CASSLAQGYEQFF.

This clonotype has at least ten counts. V is TRBV29-1 and J is TRBJ2-7; D not certain. The CDR3 is 13 amino acids. Germline V gene sequence: CDR1 SQVTM, CDR2 ANQGSEA. V was cut by 6 bases and J by 1 base, with 13 bases left in between. The CDR3 is CSVLKPRSYEQYF. CDR3 in DNA: TGCAGCGTCCTCAAACCCCGATCCTACGAGCAGTACTTC.